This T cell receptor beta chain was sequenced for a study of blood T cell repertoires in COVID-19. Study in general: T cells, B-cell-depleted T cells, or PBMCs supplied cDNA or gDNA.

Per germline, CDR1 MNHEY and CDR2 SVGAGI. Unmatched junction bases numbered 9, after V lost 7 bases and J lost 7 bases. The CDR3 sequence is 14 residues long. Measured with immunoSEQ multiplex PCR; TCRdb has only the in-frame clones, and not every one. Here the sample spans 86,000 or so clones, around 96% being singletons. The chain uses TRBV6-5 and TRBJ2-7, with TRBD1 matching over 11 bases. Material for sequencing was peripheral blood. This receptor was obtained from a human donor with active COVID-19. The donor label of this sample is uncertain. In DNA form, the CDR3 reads TGTGCCAGCAATACGGACAGGGGGCTGGCGGAGCAGTACTTC. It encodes CASNTDRGLAEQYF.